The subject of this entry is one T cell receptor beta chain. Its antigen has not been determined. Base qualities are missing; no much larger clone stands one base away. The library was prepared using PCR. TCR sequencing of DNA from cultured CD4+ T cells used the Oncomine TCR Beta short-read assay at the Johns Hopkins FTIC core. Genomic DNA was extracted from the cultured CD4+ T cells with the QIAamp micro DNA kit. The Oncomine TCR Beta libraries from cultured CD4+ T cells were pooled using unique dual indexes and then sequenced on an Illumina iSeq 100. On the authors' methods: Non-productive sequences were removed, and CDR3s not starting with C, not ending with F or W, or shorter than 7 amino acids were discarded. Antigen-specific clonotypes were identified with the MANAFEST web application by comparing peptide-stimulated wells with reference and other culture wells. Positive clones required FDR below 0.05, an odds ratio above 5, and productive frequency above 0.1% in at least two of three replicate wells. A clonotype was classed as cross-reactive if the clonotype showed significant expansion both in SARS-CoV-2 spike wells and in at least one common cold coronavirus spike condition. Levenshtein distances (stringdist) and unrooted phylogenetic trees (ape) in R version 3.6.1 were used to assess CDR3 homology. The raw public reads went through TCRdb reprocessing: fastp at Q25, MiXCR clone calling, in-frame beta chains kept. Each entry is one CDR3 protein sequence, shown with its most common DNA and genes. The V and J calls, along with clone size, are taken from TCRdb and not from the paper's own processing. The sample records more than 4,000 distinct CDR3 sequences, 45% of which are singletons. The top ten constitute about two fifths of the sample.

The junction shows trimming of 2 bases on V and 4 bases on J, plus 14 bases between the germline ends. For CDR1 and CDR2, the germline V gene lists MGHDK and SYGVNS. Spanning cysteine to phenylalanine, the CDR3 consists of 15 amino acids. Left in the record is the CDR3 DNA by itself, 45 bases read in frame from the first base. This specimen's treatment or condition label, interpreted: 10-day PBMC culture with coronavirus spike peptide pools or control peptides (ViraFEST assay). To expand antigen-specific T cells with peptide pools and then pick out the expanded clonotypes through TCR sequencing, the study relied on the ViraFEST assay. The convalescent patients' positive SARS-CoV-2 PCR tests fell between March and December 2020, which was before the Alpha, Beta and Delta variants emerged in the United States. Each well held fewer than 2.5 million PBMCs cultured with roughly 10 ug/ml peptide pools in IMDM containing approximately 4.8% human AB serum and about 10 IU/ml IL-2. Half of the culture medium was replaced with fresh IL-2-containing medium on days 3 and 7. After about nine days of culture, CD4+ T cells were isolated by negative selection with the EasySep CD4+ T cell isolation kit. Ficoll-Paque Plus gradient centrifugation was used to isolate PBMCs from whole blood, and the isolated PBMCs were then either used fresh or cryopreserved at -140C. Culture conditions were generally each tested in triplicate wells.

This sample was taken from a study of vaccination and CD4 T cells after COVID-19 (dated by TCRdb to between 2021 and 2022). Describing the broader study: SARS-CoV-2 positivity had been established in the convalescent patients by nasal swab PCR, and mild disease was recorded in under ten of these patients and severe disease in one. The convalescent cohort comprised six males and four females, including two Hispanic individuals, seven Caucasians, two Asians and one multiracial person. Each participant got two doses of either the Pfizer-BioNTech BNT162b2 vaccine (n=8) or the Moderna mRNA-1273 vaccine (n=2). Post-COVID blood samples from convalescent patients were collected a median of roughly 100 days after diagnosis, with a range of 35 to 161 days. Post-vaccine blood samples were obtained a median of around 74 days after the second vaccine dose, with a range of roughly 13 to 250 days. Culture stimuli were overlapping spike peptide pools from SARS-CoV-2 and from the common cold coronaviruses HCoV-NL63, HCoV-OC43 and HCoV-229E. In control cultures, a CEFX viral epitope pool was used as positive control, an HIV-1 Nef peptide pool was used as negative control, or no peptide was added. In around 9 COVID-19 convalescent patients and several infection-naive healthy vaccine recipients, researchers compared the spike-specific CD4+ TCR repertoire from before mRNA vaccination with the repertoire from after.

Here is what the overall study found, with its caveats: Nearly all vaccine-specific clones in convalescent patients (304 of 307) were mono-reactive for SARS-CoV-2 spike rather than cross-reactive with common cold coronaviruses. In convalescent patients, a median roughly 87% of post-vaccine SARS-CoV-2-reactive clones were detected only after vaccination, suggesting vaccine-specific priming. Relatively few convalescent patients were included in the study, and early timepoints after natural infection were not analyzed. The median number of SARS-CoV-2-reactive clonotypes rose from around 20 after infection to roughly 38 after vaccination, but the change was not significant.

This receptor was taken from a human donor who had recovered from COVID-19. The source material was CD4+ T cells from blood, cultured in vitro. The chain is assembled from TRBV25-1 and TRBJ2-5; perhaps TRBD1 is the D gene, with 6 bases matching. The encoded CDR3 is CASSETTGFPETQYF. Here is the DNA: TGTGCCAGCAGTGAAACGACAGGATTCCCAGAGACCCAGTACTTC.